What follows is one T cell receptor beta chain and its context. This sample stems from a study of cytomegalovirus exposure and HLA in healthy donors. The overall study: Early released data comprised around 79 million unique TCRs from HLA-typed donors.

It was with 60 Vbeta and 13 Jbeta primers that the PCR ran. In the original workflow: The count from a later analysis was tens of millions of unique TCR beta chains, some 9.9 million of them shared. Data came from immunoSEQ multiplex PCR; TCRdb stores just in-frame clones and leaves some out. D and trimming were read from the DNA, whereas the V and J calls and clone size are those reported in that table. This table holds over 150,000 clones, roughly four fifths found once. The CDR3 is 13 amino acids. CDR1 and CDR2 from the germline V gene are SGHTA and FQGNSA. With V trimmed by 4 bases and J by 7 bases, 4 bases remained unmatched.

This sequence originates from a woman aged 50 to 60 in good health and CMV-seronegative. The chain has TRBV7-2 and TRBJ2-5, with 9 bases matching TRBD2. Input material: PBMCs. DNA for the CDR3: TGTGCCAGCAGCTCCCAAGCGGGGGGGACCCAGTACTTC. It yields the protein CASSSQAGGTQYF.